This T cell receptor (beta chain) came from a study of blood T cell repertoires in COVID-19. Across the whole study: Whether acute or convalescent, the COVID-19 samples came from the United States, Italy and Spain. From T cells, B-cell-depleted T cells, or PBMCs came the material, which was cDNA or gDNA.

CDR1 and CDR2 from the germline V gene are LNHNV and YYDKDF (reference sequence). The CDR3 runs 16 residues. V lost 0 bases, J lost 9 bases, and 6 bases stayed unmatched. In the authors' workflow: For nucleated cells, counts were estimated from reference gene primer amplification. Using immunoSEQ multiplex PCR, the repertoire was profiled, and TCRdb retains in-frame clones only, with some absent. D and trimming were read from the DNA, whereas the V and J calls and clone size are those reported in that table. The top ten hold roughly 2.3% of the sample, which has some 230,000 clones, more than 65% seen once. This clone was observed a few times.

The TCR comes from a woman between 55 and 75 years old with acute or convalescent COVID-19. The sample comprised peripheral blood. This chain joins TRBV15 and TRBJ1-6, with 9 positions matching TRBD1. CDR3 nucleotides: TGTGCCACCAGCAGAGATTGGGGGACAGGGCTTTCACCCCTCCACTTT. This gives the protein CATSRDWGTGLSPLHF.